This TCR beta chain is drawn from a study of blood T cell repertoires in COVID-19. Overall study context: The United States, Italy and Spain supplied acute and convalescent COVID-19 samples. Sources were T cells, B-cell-depleted T cells, or PBMCs; the material itself was cDNA or gDNA.

In germline, CDR1 is MGHRA, CDR2 YSYEKL. The length of the CDR3 is 16 residues. Between the trimmed V and J ends, which lost 1 base and 0 bases, there was a span of 10 bases. The authors' processing: It was from reference gene primer amplification that nucleated cell counts were estimated. Assay used: immunoSEQ multiplex PCR; TCRdb lists only in-frame clones, some missing. V and J calls plus clone size are reproduced from that table; the DNA served to infer D and trimming. The sample has 19,000 or so clones; around 86% are singletons. V gene TRBV4-1 combines with J gene TRBJ1-5; D gene uncertain. Sample: peripheral blood. This TCR was recovered from a man in his 70s with acute or convalescent COVID-19. CDR3 DNA: TGCGCCAGCAGCCAAGTCTACAGATATAGCAATCAGCCCCAGCATTTT. This translates into CASSQVYRYSNQPQHF.